This TCR beta chain came from a study of T cell responses to AZD1222 COVID-19 vaccine. With regard to this clone: The antigen remains unidentified.

Germline CDR1 SNHLY, CDR2 FYNNEI. The CDR3 is 15 residues long. Losses at the gene ends were 5 bases for V and 1 base for J; bases not matched to a gene: 7. The study's findings and limits: Baseline antibody screening turned up just a handful of seropositive AZD1222 recipients. No repertoire was sampled before or during the peak T cell response, only after it.

Clones were read by immunoSEQ multiplex PCR, and TCRdb kept only the in-frame ones, dropping some. Here the sample spans some 120,000 clones, 75% to 95% being singletons. The rearrangement links TRBV2 to TRBJ2-5; the match to TRBD2 covers 7 bases. This clonotype was sampled from an adult who received the MenACWY meningococcal vaccine as a control. The sequences come from peripheral blood, collected 28 days after the second dose of the MenACWY control vaccine. The CDR3 here is CASSPRLAAQETQYF. CDR3 DNA: TGTGCCAGCAGTCCAAGACTAGCCGCCCAAGAGACCCAGTACTTC.